A selection of T cell receptor beta chains follows, all from one sample in a study of STAT3 mutations in large granular lymphocyte leukemia. Assay used: immunoSEQ multiplex PCR; TCRdb lists only in-frame clones, some missing. Of under 15,000 clones listed, roughly 80% are singletons. Material: peripheral blood mononuclear cells. Receptor source: a man aged 55 to 69 with T-cell large granular lymphocyte leukemia. Some clones in this sample may be carry-over from other donors' samples. Both conserved end residues are part of each CDR3. The D gene is left open where the match is weak. Some rows mark clone size as missing; the rest say once, few, many or name a class of expanded clone.

abundance,v_gene,d_gene,j_gene,CDR3nt,CDR3aa
-,TRBV4-3,-,TRBJ1-4,TGCGCCAGCAGCCCCAAGTACGGACAGCCTAATGAAAAACTGTTTTTT,CASSPKYGQPNEKLFF
-,TRBV5-1,-,TRBJ1-5,TGCGCCAGCAGCTTGGGGGAGAATCAGCCCCAGCATTTT,CASSLGENQPQHF
-,TRBV29-1,-,TRBJ2-5,TGCAGCGTTGTGGTTCACGAGACCCAGTACTTC,CSVVVHETQYF
-,TRBV7-2,-,TRBJ2-5,TGTGCCAGCAGCCGGAGTAACCAAGAGACCCAGTACTTC,CASSRSNQETQYF
-,TRBV7-9,TRBD2,TRBJ2-5,TGTGCCAGCAGCCTTAGCCTGTTAGCGGGACTTAACCAAGAGACCCAGTACTTC,CASSLSLLAGLNQETQYF
-,TRBV5-1,TRBD1,TRBJ2-3,TGCGCCAGCAGCTTGGCCGGGACAGGGGCGTACACAGATACGCAGTATTTT,CASSLAGTGAYTDTQYF
few,TRBV27,-,TRBJ1-5,TGTGCCAGCAGTTTATCAGGCAATAGCAATCAGCCCCAGCATTTT,CASSLSGNSNQPQHF
-,TRBV7-9,TRBD1,TRBJ2-7,TGTGCCAGCAGCTTAAGGTTGTCAGGGGGTACCTACGAGCAGTACTTC,CASSLRLSGGTYEQYF
-,TRBV28,TRBD1,TRBJ1-1,TGTGCCAGCGCAGGGGGCAGGAACACTGAAGCTTTCTTT,CASAGGRNTEAFF
-,TRBV6-5,-,TRBJ2-7,TGTGCCAGCAAAGGGGAGATCTCCTACGAGCAGTACTTC,CASKGEISYEQYF
-,TRBV10-3,TRBD1,TRBJ1-1,TGTGCCATAACAGGGGGCCCCTCTAGGACTGAAGCTTTCTTT,CAITGGPSRTEAFF
-,TRBV5-4,TRBD1,TRBJ2-5,TGTGCCAGCAGCCCCCCGCGGACAGGGTACGGAGAGACCCAGTACTTC,CASSPPRTGYGETQYF
-,TRBV5-1,-,TRBJ2-3,TGCGCCAGCAGCTTGGAACGGGAGACAGATACGCAGTATTTT,CASSLERETDTQYF
-,TRBV6-5,-,TRBJ1-2,TGTGCCAGCAGCCCCCCCGGGGTAGGGAATGGCTACACCTTC,CASSPPGVGNGYTF
-,TRBV18,-,TRBJ2-7,TGTGCCAGCTCACCACGGCGGGATGAGGCCTACGAGCAATACTTC,CASSPRRDEAYEQYF